Listed here is a single T cell receptor beta chain. This sample is drawn from a study of sequential checkpoint blockade in melanoma. Study summary: Randomization was 1:1 between first-line nivolumab→ipilimumab and ipilimumab→nivolumab.

Treatment denoted: randomized to nivolumab then ipilimumab (arm A) or the reverse (arm B). CDR3 length: 12 amino acids. Per germline, CDR1 MDHEN and CDR2 SYDVKM. The ends were cut back, 6 bases at V and 4 bases at J, with 10 bases in the middle. Generated by immunoSEQ multiplex PCR, the TCRdb table keeps only in-frame clones and is missing some. The sample yields under 40,000 clones, 86% seen once. This TCR was sampled from a human donor with melanoma. This material consisted of CD8+ T cells sorted from blood (inferred from file names), taken from a patient given nivolumab and ipilimumab in sequence. The V gene is TRBV28, the J gene TRBJ2-7, with D possibly being TRBD2 (5 bases). CDR3 DNA: TGTGCCAGCAGGTCACGGAGGTACGAGCAGTACTTC. Encoded protein: CASRSRRYEQYF.